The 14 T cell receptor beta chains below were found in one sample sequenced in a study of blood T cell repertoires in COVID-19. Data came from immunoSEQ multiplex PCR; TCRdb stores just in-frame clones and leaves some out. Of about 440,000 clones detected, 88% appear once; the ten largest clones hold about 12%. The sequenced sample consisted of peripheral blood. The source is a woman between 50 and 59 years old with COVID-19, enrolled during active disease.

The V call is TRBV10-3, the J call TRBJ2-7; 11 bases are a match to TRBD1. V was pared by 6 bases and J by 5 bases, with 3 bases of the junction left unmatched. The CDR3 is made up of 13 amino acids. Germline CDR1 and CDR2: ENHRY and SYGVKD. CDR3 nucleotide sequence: TGTGCCATCAGGGACAGGGGGCAAGACGAGCAGTACTTC. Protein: CAIRDRGQDEQYF.

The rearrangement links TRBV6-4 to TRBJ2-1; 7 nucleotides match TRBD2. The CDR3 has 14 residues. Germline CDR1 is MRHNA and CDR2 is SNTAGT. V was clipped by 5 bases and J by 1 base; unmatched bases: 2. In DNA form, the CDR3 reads TGTGCCAGCAGTTTCGGGGGGTCCTACAATGAGCAGTTCTTC. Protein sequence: CASSFGGSYNEQFF.

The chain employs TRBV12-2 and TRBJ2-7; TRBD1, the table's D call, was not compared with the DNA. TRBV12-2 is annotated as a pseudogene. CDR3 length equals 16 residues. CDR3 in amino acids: CASRLAGVQLSYEQYF. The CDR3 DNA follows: TGTGCAAGTCGCTTAGCGGGCGTCCAACTCTCCTACGAGCAGTACTTC.

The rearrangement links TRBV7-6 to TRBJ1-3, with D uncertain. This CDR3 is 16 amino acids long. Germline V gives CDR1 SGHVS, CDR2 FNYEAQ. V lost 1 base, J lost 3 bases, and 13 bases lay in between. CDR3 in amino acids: CASSLGAAAGGNTIYF. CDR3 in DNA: TGTGCCAGCAGCTTAGGAGCGGCGGCAGGTGGAAACACCATATATTTT. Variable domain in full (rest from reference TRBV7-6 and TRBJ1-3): GAGVSQSPRYKVTKRGQDVALRCDPISGHVSLYWYRQALGQGPEFLTYFNYEAQQDKSGLPNDRFSAERPEGSISTLTIQRTEQRDSAMYRCASSLGAAAGGNTIYFGEGSWLTVV.

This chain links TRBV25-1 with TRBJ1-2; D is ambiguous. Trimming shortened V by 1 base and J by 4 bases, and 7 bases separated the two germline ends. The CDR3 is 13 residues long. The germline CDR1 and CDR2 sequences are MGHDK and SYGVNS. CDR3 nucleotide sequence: TGTGCCAGCAGTGAATGGGCAGCCTATGGCTACACCTTC. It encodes CASSEWAAYGYTF.

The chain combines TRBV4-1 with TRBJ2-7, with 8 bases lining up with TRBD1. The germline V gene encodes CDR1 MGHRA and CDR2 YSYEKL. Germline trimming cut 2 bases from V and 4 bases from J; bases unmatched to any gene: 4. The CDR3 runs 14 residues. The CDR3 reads CASSQSGGRYEQYF. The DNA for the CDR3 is TGCGCCAGCAGCCAATCAGGGGGCCGGTACGAGCAGTACTTC.

In nucleotides, the CDR3 is TGTGCTAGTGGTTTGGTACGGGGGGGAAGGGACACTGAAGCTTTCTTT. Translation: CASGLVRGGRDTEAFF. The genes are TRBV12-5 and TRBJ1-1, with D possibly TRBD1 on 5 matching bases. Germline V gene data show CDR1 as LGHNT and CDR2 as FRNRAP. V dropped 0 bases and J dropped 3 bases, with 14 bases sitting between them. This CDR3 is 16 amino acids long. The whole variable domain, filled in from reference TRBV12-5 and TRBJ1-1, reads DARVTQTPRHKVTEMGQEVTMRCQPILGHNTVFWYRQTMMQGLELLAYFRNRAPLDDSGMPKDRFSAEMPDATLATLKIQPSEPRDSAVYFCASGLVRGGRDTEAFFGQGTRLTVV.

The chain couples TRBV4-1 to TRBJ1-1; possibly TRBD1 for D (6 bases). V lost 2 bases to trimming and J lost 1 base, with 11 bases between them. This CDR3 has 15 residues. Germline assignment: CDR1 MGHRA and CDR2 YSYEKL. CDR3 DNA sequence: TGCGCCAGCAGCCAACGCCAGGGGCCGAACACTGAAGCTTTCTTT. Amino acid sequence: CASSQRQGPNTEAFF.

This CDR3 reads CASSPQGGSNYGYTF. In DNA, the CDR3 is TGTGCCAGCAGCCCCCAAGGGGGATCTAACTATGGCTACACCTTC. This rearrangement joins TRBV7-2 to TRBJ1-2, with D possibly being TRBD1 (6 bases). The CDR3 length is 15 residues. CDR1 is SGHTA, CDR2 FQGNSA, per germline. V lost 5 bases to trimming and J lost 0 bases, with 13 bases between them.

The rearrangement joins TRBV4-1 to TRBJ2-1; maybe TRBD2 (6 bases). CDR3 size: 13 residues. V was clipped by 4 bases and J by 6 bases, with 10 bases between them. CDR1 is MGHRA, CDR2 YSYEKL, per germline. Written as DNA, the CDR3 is TGCGCCAGCAGCCGTGGGACTGTCAATGAGCAGTTCTTC. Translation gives CASSRGTVNEQFF.

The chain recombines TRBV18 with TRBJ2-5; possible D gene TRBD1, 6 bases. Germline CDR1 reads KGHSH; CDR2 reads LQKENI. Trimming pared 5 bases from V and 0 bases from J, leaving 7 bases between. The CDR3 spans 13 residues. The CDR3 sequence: CASSTGNQETQYF. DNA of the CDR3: TGTGCCAGCTCAACAGGGAACCAAGAGACCCAGTACTTC.

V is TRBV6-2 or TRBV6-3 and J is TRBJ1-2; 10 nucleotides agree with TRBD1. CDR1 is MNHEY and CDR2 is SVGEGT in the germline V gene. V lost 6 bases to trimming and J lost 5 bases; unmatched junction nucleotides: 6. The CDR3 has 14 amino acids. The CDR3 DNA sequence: TGTGCCAGCAGCCTAGACAGGGGGCGATATGGCTACACCTTC. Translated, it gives CASSLDRGRYGYTF.

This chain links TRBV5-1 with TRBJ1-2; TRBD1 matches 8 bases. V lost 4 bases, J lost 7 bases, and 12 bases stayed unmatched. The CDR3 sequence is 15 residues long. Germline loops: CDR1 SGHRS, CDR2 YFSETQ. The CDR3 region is CASSTGQGGVGGYTF. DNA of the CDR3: TGCGCCAGCAGCACCGGACAGGGAGGAGTAGGTGGCTACACCTTC. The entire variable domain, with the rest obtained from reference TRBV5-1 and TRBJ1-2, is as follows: KAGVTQTPRYLIKTRGQQVTLSCSPISGHRSVSWYQQTPGQGLQFLFEYFSETQRNKGNFPGRFSGRQFSNSRSEMNVSTLELGDSALYLCASSTGQGGVGGYTFGSGTRLTVV.

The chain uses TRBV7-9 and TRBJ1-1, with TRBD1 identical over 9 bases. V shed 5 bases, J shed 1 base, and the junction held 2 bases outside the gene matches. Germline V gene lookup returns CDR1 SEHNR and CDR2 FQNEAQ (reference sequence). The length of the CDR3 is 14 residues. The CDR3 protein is CASSIQGANTEAFF. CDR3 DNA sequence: TGTGCCAGCAGCATACAGGGGGCGAACACTGAAGCTTTCTTT.